This T cell receptor beta chain was recorded in a study of blood T cell repertoires in COVID-19. Study summary: Sources were T cells, B-cell-depleted T cells, or PBMCs; the material itself was cDNA or gDNA.

In the authors' methods: Using reference gene primer amplification, nucleated cell counts were estimated. Here immunoSEQ multiplex PCR was the method, and the copy in TCRdb shows in-frame clones only, minus some. That table gives V, J and clone size, and the DNA gave D and trimming. The data show around 200,000 clones, 75% to 90% seen once. A single count supports this clone. Individuals drawn from 20 to 30 US areas were roughly 18 to 100 years old. The CDR3 totals 16 residues. V was pared by 2 bases and J by 7 bases, with 9 bases of the junction left unmatched. Germline lookup yields CDR1 LGHDT and CDR2 YNNKEL (reference sequence).

The chain combines TRBV3-1 (or the pseudogene TRBV3-2) with TRBJ1-4, with 8 bases lining up with TRBD1. The sequencing sample was made of PBMCs or T cells enriched from blood (not recorded which). The source of this sequence is a woman aged 40 to 50 with acute COVID-19. This CDR3 reads CASSQPTGVRGEKLFF. The CDR3 region has the DNA TGTGCCAGCAGCCAACCGACAGGGGTTAGGGGTGAAAAACTGTTTTTT.